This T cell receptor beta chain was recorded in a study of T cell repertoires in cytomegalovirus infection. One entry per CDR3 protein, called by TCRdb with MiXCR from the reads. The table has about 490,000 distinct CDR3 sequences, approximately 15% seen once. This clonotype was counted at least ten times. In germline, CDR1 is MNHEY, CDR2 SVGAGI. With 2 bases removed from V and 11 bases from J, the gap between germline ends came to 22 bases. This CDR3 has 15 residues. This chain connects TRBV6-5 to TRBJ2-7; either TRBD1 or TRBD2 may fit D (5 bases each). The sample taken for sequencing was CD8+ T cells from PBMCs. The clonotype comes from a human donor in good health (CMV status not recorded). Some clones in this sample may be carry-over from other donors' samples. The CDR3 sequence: CASSYGDLVKGIEYF. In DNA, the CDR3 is TGTGCCAGCAGTTACGGGGACCTAGTGAAGGGGATTGAGTACTTC.